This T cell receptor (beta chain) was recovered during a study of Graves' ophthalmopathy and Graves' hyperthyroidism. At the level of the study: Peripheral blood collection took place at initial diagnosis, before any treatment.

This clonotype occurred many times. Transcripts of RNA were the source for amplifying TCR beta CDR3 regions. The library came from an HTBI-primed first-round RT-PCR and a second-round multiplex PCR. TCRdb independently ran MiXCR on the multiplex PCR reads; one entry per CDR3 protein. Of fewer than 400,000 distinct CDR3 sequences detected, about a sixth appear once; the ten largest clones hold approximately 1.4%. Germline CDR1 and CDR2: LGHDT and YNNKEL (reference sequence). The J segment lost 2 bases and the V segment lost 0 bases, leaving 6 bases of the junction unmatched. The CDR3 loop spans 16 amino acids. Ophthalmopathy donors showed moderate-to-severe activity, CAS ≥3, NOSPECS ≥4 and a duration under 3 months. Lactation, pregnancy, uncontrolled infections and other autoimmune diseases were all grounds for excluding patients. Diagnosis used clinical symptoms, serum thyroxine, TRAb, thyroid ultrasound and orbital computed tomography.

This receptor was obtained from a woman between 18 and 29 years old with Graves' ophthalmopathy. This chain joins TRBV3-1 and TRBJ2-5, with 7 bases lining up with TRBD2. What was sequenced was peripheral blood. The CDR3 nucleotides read TGTGCCAGCAGCCAAGACGCTAGCGGCGAGCAAGAGACCCAGTACTTC. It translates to CASSQDASGEQETQYF.